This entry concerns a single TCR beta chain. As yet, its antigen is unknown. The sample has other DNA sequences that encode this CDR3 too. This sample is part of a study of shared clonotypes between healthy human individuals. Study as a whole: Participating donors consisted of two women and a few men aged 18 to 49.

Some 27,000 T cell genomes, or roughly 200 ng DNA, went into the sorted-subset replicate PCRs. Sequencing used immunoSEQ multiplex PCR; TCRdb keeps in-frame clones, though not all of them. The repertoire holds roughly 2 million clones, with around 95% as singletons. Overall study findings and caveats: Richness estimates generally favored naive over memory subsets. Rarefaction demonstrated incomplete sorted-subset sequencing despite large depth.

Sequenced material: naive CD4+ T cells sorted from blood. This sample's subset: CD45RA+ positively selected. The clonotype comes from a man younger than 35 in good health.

CDR3 loop: CASSLDGAGGETQYF. The CDR3 nucleotides are TGTGCCAGCAGCTTAGATGGCGCGGGAGGCGAGACCCAGTACTTC. The chain joins TRBV11-2 to TRBJ2-5, with 8 bases lining up with TRBD2. CDR1 is SGHAT, CDR2 FQNNGV, per germline. V shed 0 bases, J shed 5 bases, and the junction held 5 bases outside the gene matches. The length of the CDR3 is 15 residues.